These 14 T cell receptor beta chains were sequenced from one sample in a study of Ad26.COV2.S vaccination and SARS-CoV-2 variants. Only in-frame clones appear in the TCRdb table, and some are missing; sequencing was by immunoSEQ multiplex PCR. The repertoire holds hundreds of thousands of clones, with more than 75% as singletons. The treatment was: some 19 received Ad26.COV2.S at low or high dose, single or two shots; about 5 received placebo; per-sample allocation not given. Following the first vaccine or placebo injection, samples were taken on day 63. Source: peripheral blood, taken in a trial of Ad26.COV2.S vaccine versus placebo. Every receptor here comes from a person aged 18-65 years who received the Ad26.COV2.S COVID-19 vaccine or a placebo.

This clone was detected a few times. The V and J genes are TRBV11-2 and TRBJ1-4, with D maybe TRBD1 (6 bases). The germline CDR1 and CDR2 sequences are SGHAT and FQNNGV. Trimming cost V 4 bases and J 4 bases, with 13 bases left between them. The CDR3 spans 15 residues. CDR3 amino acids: CASSSPGAVNEKLFF. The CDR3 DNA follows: TGTGCCAGCAGCTCCCCAGGGGCCGTTAATGAAAAACTGTTTTTT.

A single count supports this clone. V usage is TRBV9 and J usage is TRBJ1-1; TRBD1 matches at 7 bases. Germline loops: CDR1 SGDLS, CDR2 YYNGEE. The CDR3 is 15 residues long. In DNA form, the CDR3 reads TGTGCGGGGGAAAGAATACAGGGGTTGAACACTGAAGCTTTCTTT. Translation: CAGERIQGLNTEAFF.

CDR3 in amino acids: CASSESVTANEKLFF. CDR3 sequence (DNA): TGTGCCAGCAGTGAAAGCGTGACAGCGAATGAAAAACTGTTTTTT. The chain couples TRBV25-1 to TRBJ1-4; possible D gene TRBD1, 5 bases. The CDR3 is made up of 15 amino acids. Trimming pared 2 bases from V and 5 bases from J, leaving 12 bases between. Germline lookup yields CDR1 MGHDK and CDR2 SYGVNS. The full variable domain, rest sourced from reference TRBV25-1 and TRBJ1-4, is EADIYQTPRYLVIGTGKKITLECSQTMGHDKMYWYQQDPGMELHLIHYSYGVNSTEKGDLSSESTVSRIRTEHFPLTLESARPSHTSQYLCASSESVTANEKLFFGSGTQLSVL.

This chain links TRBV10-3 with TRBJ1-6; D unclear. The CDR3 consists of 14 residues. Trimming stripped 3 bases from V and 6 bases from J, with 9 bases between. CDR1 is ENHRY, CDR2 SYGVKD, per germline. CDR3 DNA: TGTGCCATCAGTGATTCGGACCGTAATTCACCCCTCCACTTT. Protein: CAISDSDRNSPLHF.

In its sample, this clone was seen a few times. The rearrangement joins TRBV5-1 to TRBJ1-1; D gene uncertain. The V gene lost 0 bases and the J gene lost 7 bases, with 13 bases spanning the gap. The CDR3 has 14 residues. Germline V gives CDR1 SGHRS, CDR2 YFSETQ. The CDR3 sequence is CASSLAGDHGEAFF. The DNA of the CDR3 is TGCGCCAGCAGCTTGGCCGGGGATCACGGTGAAGCTTTCTTT.

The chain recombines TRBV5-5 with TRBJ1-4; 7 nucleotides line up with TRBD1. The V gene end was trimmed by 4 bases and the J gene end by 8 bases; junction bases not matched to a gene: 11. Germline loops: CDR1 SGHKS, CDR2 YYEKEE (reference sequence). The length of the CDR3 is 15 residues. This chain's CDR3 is CASSEPGQPGEKLFF. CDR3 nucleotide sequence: TGTGCCAGCAGCGAGCCGGGACAGCCGGGCGAAAAACTGTTTTTT. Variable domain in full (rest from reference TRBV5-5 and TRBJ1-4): DAGVTQSPTHLIKTRGQQVTLRCSPISGHKSVSWYQQVLGQGPQFIFQYYEKEERGRGNFPDRFSARQFPNYSSELNVNALLLGDSALYLCASSEPGQPGEKLFFGSGTQLSVL.

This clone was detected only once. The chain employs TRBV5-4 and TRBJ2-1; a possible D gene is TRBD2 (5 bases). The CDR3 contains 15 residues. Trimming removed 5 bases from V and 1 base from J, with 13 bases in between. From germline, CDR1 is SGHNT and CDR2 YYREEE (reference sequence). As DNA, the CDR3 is TGTGCCAGCAGGCCCACCTCGGGGTCCTACAATGAGCAGTTCTTC. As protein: CASRPTSGSYNEQFF.

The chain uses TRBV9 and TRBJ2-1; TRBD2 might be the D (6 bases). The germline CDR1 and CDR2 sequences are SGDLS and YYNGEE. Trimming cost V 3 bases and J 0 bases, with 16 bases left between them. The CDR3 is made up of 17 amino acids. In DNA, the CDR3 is TGTGCCAGCAGCGATTTAGGACGGGAGATCTCCTACAATGAGCAGTTCTTC. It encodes CASSDLGREISYNEQFF.

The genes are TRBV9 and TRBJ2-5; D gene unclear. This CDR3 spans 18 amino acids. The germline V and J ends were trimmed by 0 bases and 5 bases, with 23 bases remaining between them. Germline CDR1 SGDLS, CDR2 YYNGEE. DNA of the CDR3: TGTGCCAGCAGCGTAGGAACTAACGGGTTTCAACCTGTGGAGACCCAGTACTTC. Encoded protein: CASSVGTNGFQPVETQYF. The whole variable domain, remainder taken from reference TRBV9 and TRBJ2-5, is DSGVTQTPKHLITATGQRVTLRCSPRSGDLSVYWYQQSLDQGLQFLIQYYNGEERAKGNILERFSAQQFPDLHSELNLSSLELGDSALYFCASSVGTNGFQPVETQYFGPGTRLLVL.

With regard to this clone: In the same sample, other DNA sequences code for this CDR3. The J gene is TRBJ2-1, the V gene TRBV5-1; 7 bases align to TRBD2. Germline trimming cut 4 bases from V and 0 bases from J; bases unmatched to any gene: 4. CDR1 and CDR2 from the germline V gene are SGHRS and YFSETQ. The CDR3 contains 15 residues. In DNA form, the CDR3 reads TGCGCCAGCAGCAGGGAGGGTGGCTCCTACAATGAGCAGTTCTTC. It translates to CASSREGGSYNEQFF.

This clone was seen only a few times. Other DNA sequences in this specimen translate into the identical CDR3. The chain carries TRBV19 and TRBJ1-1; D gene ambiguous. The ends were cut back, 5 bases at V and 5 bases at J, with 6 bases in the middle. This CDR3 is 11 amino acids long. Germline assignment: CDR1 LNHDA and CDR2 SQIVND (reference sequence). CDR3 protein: CASSLRTEAFF. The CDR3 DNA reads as TGTGCCAGTAGTTTACGGACTGAAGCTTTCTTT.

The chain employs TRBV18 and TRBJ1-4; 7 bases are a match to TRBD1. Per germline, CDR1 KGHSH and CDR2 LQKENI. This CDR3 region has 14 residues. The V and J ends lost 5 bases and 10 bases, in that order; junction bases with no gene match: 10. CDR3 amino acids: CASSNPGQLAKLFF. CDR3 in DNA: TGTGCCAGCTCAAATCCGGGACAGCTAGCAAAACTGTTTTTT.

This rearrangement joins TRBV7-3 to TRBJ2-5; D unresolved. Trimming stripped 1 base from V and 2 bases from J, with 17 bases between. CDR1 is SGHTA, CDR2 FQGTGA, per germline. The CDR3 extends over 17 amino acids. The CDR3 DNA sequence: TGTGCCAGCAGCTTAAATCCGTCTGCAGTAGGGCAAGAGACCCAGTACTTC. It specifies CASSLNPSAVGQETQYF.

The CDR3 region has the DNA TGTGCCAGCAGCCGCGGAGGGGTAAGCTCCTATAATTCACCCCTCCACTTT. Amino acid sequence: CASSRGGVSSYNSPLHF. The chain combines TRBV7-3 with TRBJ1-6, with TRBD1 as a possible D gene (5 bases). V was cut by 5 bases and J by 0 bases, with 14 bases left in between. There are 17 residues in the CDR3. Looked up from germline, CDR1 is SGHTA and CDR2 is FQGTGA.